This T cell receptor beta chain originates from a study of regulatory T cells in long-lasting Graves disease. Broader study findings: Investigators studied peripheral blood only, not thyroid tissue.

A word on this clonotype: As yet, its antigen is unknown.

The time point is: persistent/refractory GD, antithyroid drugs over 5 years with positive TRAb. Following extraction of RNA from PBMCs, that RNA was used to make the TCR library. American Thyroid Association guidelines defined how Graves' disease was diagnosed. Both iRepertoire HTBI primers and Arm-PCR of CDR3 regions were used to build the TCR beta libraries. TCRdb re-derived calls from the multiplex PCR reads in MiXCR, one entry per CDR3 protein. The sample includes roughly 450,000 distinct CDR3 sequences, 22% of them seen just once. The receptor was isolated from a female donor with Graves disease. The sample here was peripheral blood mononuclear cells (PBMCs), taken when the disease was refractory, from a patient treated with antithyroid drugs.

This chain's CDR3 is CSADDAGPWNTEAFF. DNA of the CDR3: TGCAGTGCTGACGACGCGGGGCCTTGGAACACTGAAGCTTTCTTT. The V and J genes are TRBV20-1 and TRBJ1-1, with a possible D match to TRBD1 (5 bases). The V gene's germline CDR1 is DFQATT and CDR2 SNEGSKA (reference sequence). The CDR3 has 15 residues. V was pared by 5 bases and J by 1 base, with 17 bases between.